This TCR beta chain was sequenced in a study of cytomegalovirus exposure and HLA in healthy donors. Study summary: Early released data comprised about 84 million unique TCRs from HLA-typed donors.

As to this clone: As yet, its antigen is unknown.

The PCR had 60 Vbeta and 13 Jbeta primers. Only in-frame clones appear in the TCRdb table, and some are missing; sequencing was by immunoSEQ multiplex PCR. The sample shows 130,000 to 150,000 clones, approximately 79% of them seen only once. Findings of the study overall: Later analysis demonstrated an association between a missense DCLRE1C variant and TCR beta V- and J-gene trimming. Researchers counted approximately 160 TCR beta chains as cytomegalovirus-associated.

Germline CDR1 is SGDLS and CDR2 is YYNGEE. V was shortened by 2 bases and J by 16 bases, with 13 bases between the two germline ends. This CDR3 comprises 12 residues. The sequence came from a woman between 45 and 60 years old in good health and CMV-seropositive. The sequencing input was PBMCs. The chain couples TRBV9 to TRBJ1-6; TRBD1 is a possible D gene (6 bases). The CDR3 here is CASSVPGTQLHF. In nucleotides, the CDR3 is TGTGCCAGCAGCGTCCCCGGGACACAGCTCCACTTT. Full variable domain (rest looked up from reference TRBV9 and TRBJ1-6): DSGVTQTPKHLITATGQRVTLRCSPRSGDLSVYWYQQSLDQGLQFLIQYYNGEERAKGNILERFSAQQFPDLHSELNLSSLELGDSALYFCASSVPGTQLHFGNGTRLTVT.